This TCR beta chain comes out of a study of blood T cell repertoires in COVID-19. Overall study context: The United States, Italy and Spain were the sources of the acute and convalescent COVID-19 samples.

TCRdb keeps only in-frame clones here, not all; method: immunoSEQ multiplex PCR. Of some 90,000 clones in the sample, approximately 80% are singletons; the top ten hold about a tenth. Trimming cost V 5 bases and J 12 bases, with 16 bases left between them. In germline, CDR1 is SGHTA, CDR2 FQGTGA. This CDR3 is built from 12 residues. Sequenced material: peripheral blood. This chain joins TRBV7-3 and TRBJ1-1; no firm D call. This sequence was found in a man between 65 and 80 years old with active or convalescent COVID-19. CDR3 amino acids: CASSPGSGRTFF. The CDR3 nucleotides are TGTGCCAGCAGCCCCGGGTCGGGGAGAACTTTCTTT. Based on the CDR3 plus reference TRBV7-3 and TRBJ1-1, the full variable domain is GAGVSQTPSNKVTEKGKYVELRCDPISGHTALYWYRQSLGQGPEFLIYFQGTGAADDSGLPNDRFFAVRPEGSVSTLKIQRTERGDSAVYLCASSPGSGRTFFGQGTRLTVV.